One and the same sample provided the 16 T cell receptor beta chains below, sequenced in a study of blood T cell repertoires in COVID-19. Only in-frame clones appear in the TCRdb table, and some are missing; sequencing was by immunoSEQ multiplex PCR. Of 250,000 or so clones in the sample, 75% to 90% were seen once. Sequenced sample: PBMCs or T cells enriched from blood (not recorded which). All receptors come from a man aged 50 to 59 who had been exposed to COVID-19.

The chain has TRBV7-6 and TRBJ1-2; 7 bases line up with TRBD1. V lost 5 bases and J lost 3; bases outside the gene matches: 12. Germline V CDR1 and CDR2: SGHVS, FNYEAQ. The CDR3 loop spans 16 amino acids. CDR3 coding DNA: TGTGCCAGCAGCCCCCGGACAGGCGCGACTCACTATGGCTACACCTTC. Its translation is CASSPRTGATHYGYTF.

V usage is TRBV14 and J usage is TRBJ2-7; D possibly corresponds to TRBD1 (6 bases). Trimming stripped 1 base from V and 3 bases from J, with 13 bases between. CDR3 length equals 15 residues. Germline CDR1 reads SGHDN; CDR2 reads FVKESK. This chain's CDR3 is CASSQVRHRDYEQYV. The CDR3 DNA is TGTGCCAGCAGCCAAGTCCGCCACAGGGACTACGAGCAGTACGTC.

This clone was seen just once. Here the CDR3 reads CASSLVQITGELFF. CDR3 bases: TGCGCCAGCAGCTTGGTACAGATCACCGGGGAGCTGTTTTTT. V usage is TRBV5-1 and J usage is TRBJ2-2; D is unclear. The V gene's germline CDR1 is SGHRS and CDR2 YFSETQ. The CDR3 is 14 amino acids. V dropped 0 bases and J dropped 4 bases, with 7 bases sitting between them.

This chain connects TRBV28 to TRBJ1-5; D is possibly TRBD1 (6 bases). Germline lookup yields CDR1 MDHEN and CDR2 SYDVKM. The CDR3 extends over 12 amino acids. V dropped 2 bases and J dropped 13 bases, with 12 bases sitting between them. CDR3 sequence (DNA): TGTGCCAGCAGTTTACAGGGACACGGGCAGCATTTT. Protein: CASSLQGHGQHF.

The gene calls are TRBV5-4 and TRBJ2-7, with 10 bases identical to TRBD2. This CDR3 comprises 14 residues. With 5 bases clipped from V and 7 bases from J, the junction kept 9 bases outside the gene matches. Germline CDR1 SGHNT, CDR2 YYREEE (reference sequence). Here the CDR3 DNA reads TGTGCCAGCAGTTTAGCGGGGGGTATGCTTGAGCAGTACTTC. Its protein product is CASSLAGGMLEQYF. Complete variable domain (other parts from reference TRBV5-4 and TRBJ2-7): ETGVTQSPTHLIKTRGQQVTLRCSSQSGHNTVSWYQQALGQGPQFIFQYYREEENGRGNFPPRFSGLQFPNYSSELNVNALELDDSALYLCASSLAGGMLEQYFGPGTRLTVT.

The chain employs TRBV28 and TRBJ1-5; D perhaps matches TRBD1 (5 bases). This CDR3 comprises 15 residues. The V gene's germline CDR1 is MDHEN and CDR2 SYDVKM. Trimming removed 6 bases from V and 6 bases from J, with 18 bases in between. CDR3 nucleotide sequence: TGTGCCAGCAGCCAAGGGTCGGGGGGTTTTCAGCCCCAGCATTTT. Translating gives CASSQGSGGFQPQHF.

The chain employs TRBV12-3 or TRBV12-4 and TRBJ1-3; D gene ambiguous. The CDR3 has 12 amino acids. Trimming stripped 7 bases from V and 1 base from J, with 5 bases between. The CDR3 region has the DNA TGTGCCAGCAAACTTTCTGGAAACACCATATATTTT. The encoded protein is CASKLSGNTIYF.

The chain uses TRBV19 and TRBJ1-6; D might be TRBD1 (5 bases). Trimming pared 3 bases from V and 4 bases from J, leaving 7 bases between. This CDR3 is built from 14 residues. CDR1 LNHDA and CDR2 SQIVND come from the germline V gene (reference sequence). The CDR3 DNA reads as TGTGCCAGTAGTATGGGACTGTATAATTCACCCCTCCACTTT. This sequence encodes CASSMGLYNSPLHF.

This chain joins TRBV19 and TRBJ1-5, with 7 bases that match TRBD1. The CDR3 is made up of 17 amino acids. Germline V CDR1 and CDR2: LNHDA, SQIVND (reference sequence). V lost 6 bases, J lost 0 bases, and 11 bases stayed unmatched. DNA of the CDR3: TGTGCCAGTAGATGGGACAGCGGATTCTATAGCAATCAGCCCCAGCATTTT. Protein: CASRWDSGFYSNQPQHF. Complete variable domain (other parts from reference TRBV19 and TRBJ1-5): DGGITQSPKYLFRKEGQNVTLSCEQNLNHDAMYWYRQDPGQGLRLIYYSQIVNDFQKGDIAEGYSVSREKKESFPLTVTSAQKNPTAFYLCASRWDSGFYSNQPQHFGDGTRLSIL.

This clone came up once. This CDR3 reads CASSNRGEKLFF. The CDR3 region has the DNA TGTGCCAGCAGCAACAGGGGTGAAAAACTGTTTTTT. The genes are TRBV11-2 and TRBJ1-4; 7 nucleotides align to TRBD1. Trimming removed 5 bases from V and 7 bases from J; junction bases left unmatched: 1. This CDR3 is 12 amino acids long. The V gene's germline CDR1 is SGHAT and CDR2 FQNNGV.

The chain is built from TRBV5-8 and TRBJ1-2, with unresolved D. Germline V gives CDR1 SGHTS, CDR2 YDEGEE. Trimming left V 3 bases short and J 9 bases short, with 15 bases between. The CDR3 length is 13 residues. The CDR3 bases are TGTGCCAGCAGCTCGGGAGGGTTGAGAAGCTACACCTTC. Its protein is CASSSGGLRSYTF. Full variable domain (rest looked up from reference TRBV5-8 and TRBJ1-2): EAGVTQSPTHLIKTRGQQATLRCSPISGHTSVYWYQQALGLGLQFLLWYDEGEERNRGNFPPRFSGRQFPNYSSELNVNALELEDSALYLCASSSGGLRSYTFGSGTRLTVV.

The rearrangement uses TRBV4-1 and TRBJ1-2; tentative D call: TRBD1 (5 bases). The V gene's germline CDR1 is MGHRA and CDR2 YSYEKL. V lost 1 base and J lost 8, with 14 bases in between. The CDR3 has 14 residues. This chain's CDR3 is CASSQGPGFYGYTF. CDR3 DNA: TGCGCCAGCAGCCAAGGCCCAGGGTTCTACGGCTACACCTTC.

The V call is TRBV4-2, the J call TRBJ1-5; D is undetermined. This CDR3 has 15 residues. V was trimmed by 4 bases and J by 0 bases, leaving 10 bases between them. Germline CDR1 and CDR2: LGHNA and YNFKEQ. CDR3 sequence reads: CASSPRHNSNQPQHF. CDR3 bases: TGTGCCAGCAGCCCCCGACATAATAGCAATCAGCCCCAGCATTTT.

J is TRBJ2-2 and V is TRBV19, with 7 bases that match TRBD1. CDR3 length: 14 amino acids. Germline V gene sequence: CDR1 LNHDA, CDR2 SQIVND (reference sequence). V lost 1 base to trimming and J lost 6 bases; unmatched junction nucleotides: 2. This CDR3 is CASSIAQGAGELFF. In nucleotides, the CDR3 is TGTGCCAGTAGTATAGCGCAGGGGGCCGGGGAGCTGTTTTTT.

This chain joins TRBV5-1 and TRBJ1-1; 7 nucleotides align to TRBD1. J was trimmed by 1 base and V by 4 bases; bases with no gene match: 7. The germline gives CDR1 SGHRS, CDR2 YFSETQ. This CDR3 is 15 amino acids long. For the CDR3, the DNA is TGCGCCAGCAGCGCCTTTAACAGGGGGAACACTGAAGCTTTCTTT. Residues: CASSAFNRGNTEAFF.

The V and J genes are TRBV12-3 or TRBV12-4 and TRBJ1-6, with D hard to call. CDR3 length: 11 amino acids. Trimming left V 6 bases short and J 14 bases short, with 11 bases between. The CDR3 loop reads CASSNLVTLHF. In DNA, the CDR3 is TGTGCCAGCAGCAACTTAGTTACCCTCCACTTT.